These 30 T cell receptor beta chains were all obtained from the same sample, sequenced in a study of blood T cells in healthy people across ages. Sample-barcoded 5' priming and a J-beta primer mix drove a second PCR of roughly 6 to 12 cycles. Using its own MiXCR run on the 5' RACE reads, TCRdb lists one record per CDR3 protein. The table records about 570,000 distinct CDR3 sequences, 25% to 30% of them present only once. Sequenced: blood. Source of these receptors: a woman in her 70s in good health.

The chain links TRBV28 to TRBJ2-7; the D call may be TRBD1 or TRBD2 (7 bases each). The CDR3 extends over 13 amino acids. Germline V gene sequence: CDR1 MDHEN, CDR2 SYDVKM. Trimming took off 6 bases at V and 2 bases at J, with 11 bases between the two ends. In nucleotides, the CDR3 is TGTGCCAGCAGGCCAGGGGGGGCCTACGAGCAGTACTTC. Its protein is CASRPGGAYEQYF.

This clonotype was counted a few times. The gene calls are TRBV25-1 and TRBJ2-5; possible D gene TRBD2, 6 bases. Germline V gene sequence: CDR1 MGHDK, CDR2 SYGVNS. This CDR3 is 15 amino acids long. Deletions cut 2 bases from V and 1 base from J, with 11 bases between. The CDR3: CASSETGTAQETQYF. The CDR3 DNA reads TGTGCCAGCAGTGAAACCGGGACTGCCCAAGAGACCCAGTACTTC.

The chain recombines TRBV6-1 with TRBJ1-1; 7 bases line up with TRBD1. V shed 4 bases and J 0 bases; nucleotides not matched to a gene: 2. CDR1 and CDR2 from the germline V gene are MNHNS and SASEGT. The CDR3 consists of 14 residues. The CDR3 DNA sequence: TGTGCCAGCAGTGCGGGACAGCTGAACACTGAAGCTTTCTTT. This encodes CASSAGQLNTEAFF.

The chain is built from TRBV15 and TRBJ1-4; possibly TRBD1 for D (6 bases). The CDR3 runs 14 residues. Germline-derived CDR1 and CDR2 are LNHNV and YYDKDF (reference sequence). Trimming removed 4 bases from V and 8 bases from J, with 14 bases in between. Here the CDR3 DNA reads TGTGCCACCAGCACCCTACAGGGCGCCGAAAAACTGTTTTTT. It translates to CATSTLQGAEKLFF.

V is TRBV2 and J is TRBJ2-3; 9 nucleotides align to TRBD2. CDR3 length equals 14 residues. The germline CDR1 and CDR2 sequences are SNHLY and FYNNEI. V was clipped by 6 bases and J by 6 bases; unmatched bases: 7. CDR3 residues: CASRSSGVRDTQYF. The CDR3 nucleotides read TGTGCCAGCAGATCTAGCGGGGTGAGGGATACGCAGTATTTT.

A few counts support this clonotype. The chain employs TRBV7-9 and TRBJ2-3, with D uncertain. The V end lost 8 bases, the J end lost 6 bases, and 18 bases lay between the germline ends. CDR1 and CDR2 (germline): SEHNR, FQNEAQ (reference sequence). This CDR3 comprises 14 residues. The CDR3 region has the DNA TGTGCCAGCGCTTCAAGGACGTTCGGGGATACGCAGTATTTT. This encodes CASASRTFGDTQYF.

This clonotype was recorded a few times. V gene TRBV30 combines with J gene TRBJ1-5; 7 bases fit TRBD1. The V segment lost 0 bases and the J segment 0 bases; nucleotides outside the gene matches: 2. The CDR3 contains 15 residues. The germline gives CDR1 GTSNPN, CDR2 SVGIG (reference sequence). The CDR3 DNA follows: TGTGCCTGGAGTGTAAGACAGGGTAGCAATCAGCCCCAGCATTTT. It codes for CAWSVRQGSNQPQHF.

The chain has TRBV9 and TRBJ1-2; a weak D match, TRBD1 (5 bases). Germline V CDR1 and CDR2: SGDLS, YYNGEE. The CDR3 spans 12 residues. V was pared by 3 bases and J by 7 bases, with 10 bases between. The CDR3 coding sequence is TGTGCCAGCAGCGCGACAGTAGGTGGCTACACCTTC. Translating it yields CASSATVGGYTF.

This clonotype showed up just once. The rearrangement links TRBV12-3 or TRBV12-4 to TRBJ2-7; D is ambiguous. V gave up 3 bases and J gave up 4 bases, with 13 bases separating them. The CDR3 sequence is 14 residues long. Written as DNA, the CDR3 is TGTGCCAGCAGTTTCGGGCAGGTTAGATACGAGCAGTACTTC. Its protein is CASSFGQVRYEQYF.

The chain joins TRBV19 to TRBJ2-4; D call uncertain. Trimming cost V 9 bases and J 8 bases, with 20 bases left between them. The CDR3 totals 14 residues. Per the germline V gene, CDR1 is LNHDA and CDR2 is SQIVND (reference sequence). The CDR3 protein is CASSPQYRADIQYF. The CDR3 bases are TGTGCCAGCTCCCCCCAGTACCGGGCGGACATTCAGTACTTC. The whole variable domain, filled in from reference TRBV19 and TRBJ2-4, reads DGGITQSPKYLFRKEGQNVTLSCEQNLNHDAMYWYRQDPGQGLRLIYYSQIVNDFQKGDIAEGYSVSREKKESFPLTVTSAQKNPTAFYLCASSPQYRADIQYFGAGTRLSVL.

The chain couples TRBV7-2 to TRBJ2-7, with TRBD2 matching over 10 bases. The germline gives CDR1 SGHTA, CDR2 FQGNSA. The CDR3 is 16 amino acids. Trimming removed 6 bases from V and 0 bases from J; junction bases left unmatched: 8. The CDR3 region has the DNA TGTGCCAGCAGTCGGACTAGCGGATTTAGCTCCTACGAGCAGTACTTC. Protein sequence: CASSRTSGFSSYEQYF.

This clonotype appeared a few times. The V call is TRBV15, the J call TRBJ1-2; no reliable D call. Germline values: CDR1 LNHNV, CDR2 YYDKDF (reference sequence). V was cut by 1 base and J by 5 bases, with 14 bases left in between. The CDR3 spans 15 residues. The CDR3 DNA follows: TGTGCCACCAGCAGAGGTCGAGGCAGCGTTTATGGCTACACCTTC. Encoded protein: CATSRGRGSVYGYTF.

This clonotype was found a few times. The CDR3 protein is CASSEASDSLYEQYF. The CDR3 nucleotides are TGTGCCAGCAGTGAAGCTAGCGACTCGCTCTACGAGCAGTACTTC. V gene TRBV2 combines with J gene TRBJ2-7, with D possibly being TRBD2 (5 bases). V shed 0 bases and J shed 3 bases, with 12 bases lying between them. CDR1 and CDR2 (germline): SNHLY, FYNNEI. This CDR3 spans 15 amino acids. Supplemented by reference TRBV2 and TRBJ2-7, the full variable domain reads EPEVTQTPSHQVTQMGQEVILRCVPISNHLYFYWYRQILGQKVEFLVSFYNNEISEKSEIFDDQFSVERPDGSNFTLKIRSTKLEDSAMYFCASSEASDSLYEQYFGPGTRLTVT.

Comment on this clonotype: Since no conserved phenylalanine or tryptophan closes the CDR3, a read error is the likely cause. No DNA is shown, since the ends of the CDR3 on it are uncertain; the CDR3 is the one TCRdb lists. The V gene is TRBV21-1, the J gene TRBJ1-5; the DNA was not used to check the table's D call, TRBD1. TRBV21-1 is marked as a pseudogene. The CDR3 length is 15 residues, termini included. The CDR3 spells CASRLQGASNQPQHL.

This clonotype was recorded once. The rearrangement joins TRBV20-1 to TRBJ2-1, with D uncertain. There are 13 residues in the CDR3. Trimming shortened V by 5 bases and J by 10 bases, and 18 bases separated the two germline ends. The germline V gene has CDR1 DFQATT and CDR2 SNEGSKA (reference sequence). Written as DNA, the CDR3 is TGCAGTGCTCCCCATCGAATAGAGCACGAGCAGTTCTTC. Residues: CSAPHRIEHEQFF.

The V gene is TRBV20-1, the J gene TRBJ2-3; the D call may be TRBD1 or TRBD2 (5 bases each). CDR3 length equals 15 residues. Per germline, CDR1 DFQATT and CDR2 SNEGSKA (reference sequence). The V end lost 0 bases, the J end lost 5 bases, and 15 bases lay between the germline ends. CDR3 sequence: CSARDLRGRRDTQYF. CDR3 in DNA: TGCAGTGCTAGAGATCTCCGGGGACGAAGAGATACGCAGTATTTT.

This clonotype was counted many times. V gene TRBV6-5 combines with J gene TRBJ2-5, with 11 positions matching TRBD2. The V gene end was trimmed by 6 bases and the J gene end by 5 bases; junction bases not matched to a gene: 5. In germline, CDR1 is MNHEY, CDR2 SVGAGI. The CDR3 is made up of 14 amino acids. The CDR3 bases are TGTGCCAGCAGCCCCACTAGCGGGGGTGAGACCCAGTACTTC. Its translation: CASSPTSGGETQYF.

The V gene is TRBV27, the J gene TRBJ2-4, with D maybe TRBD1 (6 bases). Deletions cut 5 bases from V and 6 bases from J, with 14 bases between. This CDR3 contains 14 residues. Germline V gives CDR1 MNHEY, CDR2 SMNVEV (reference sequence). The CDR3, as DNA: TGTGCCAGCAGTAGTGGACAGATTTCAAACATTCAGTACTTC. This gives the protein CASSSGQISNIQYF.

The sample holds a few counts of this clonotype. The rearrangement uses TRBV20-1 and TRBJ1-6; D is unclear. V was cut by 1 base and J by 4 bases, with 11 bases left in between. CDR1 and CDR2 (germline): DFQATT, SNEGSKA (reference sequence). The CDR3 runs 15 residues. The CDR3 DNA sequence: TGCAGTGCTAGAGGGGAGGCGCTTTATAATTCACCCCTCCACTTT. Its translation: CSARGEALYNSPLHF.

This clonotype turned up a few times. This chain uses TRBV29-1 with TRBJ1-2; maybe TRBD1 (5 bases). There are 15 residues in the CDR3. V was trimmed by 0 bases and J by 4 bases, leaving 15 bases between them. CDR1 is SQVTM and CDR2 is ANQGSEA in the germline V gene. The CDR3 region is CSVEEYPRAGYGYTF. DNA for the CDR3: TGCAGCGTTGAAGAGTACCCCAGGGCGGGCTATGGCTACACCTTC.

In its sample, this clonotype was seen a few times. One junction end disagrees with the germline gene, perhaps due to a read error. The chain couples TRBV4-2 to TRBJ2-5; TRBD1 or TRBD2 may be the D gene (5 bases each). Per germline, CDR1 LGHNA and CDR2 YNFKEQ. This CDR3 comprises 11 residues. The CDR3, as DNA: TGTGCCAGCAGCCAAGAGGGGACCCAGCACTTC. Translating gives CASSQEGTQHF.

The chain carries TRBV7-2 and TRBJ1-4; D is uncertain. CDR1 is SGHTA and CDR2 is FQGNSA in the germline V gene. The V end was cut by 5 bases, the J end by 0 bases, with 10 bases between. This CDR3 is 15 amino acids long. The CDR3 here is CASSNRPATNEKLFF. The CDR3 region has the DNA TGTGCCAGCAGCAATCGGCCGGCAACTAATGAAAAACTGTTTTTT.

The CDR3 sequence: CSVRRENYGYTF. The CDR3, as DNA: TGCAGTGTCAGGCGGGAAAACTATGGCTACACCTTC. The J gene is TRBJ1-2, the V gene TRBV20-1; the D is unclear. This CDR3 contains 12 residues. Trimming stripped 7 bases from V and 2 bases from J, with 11 bases between. Germline assignment: CDR1 DFQATT and CDR2 SNEGSKA (reference sequence).

V is TRBV4-1 and J is TRBJ1-2; 7 bases are shared with TRBD1. V was clipped by 5 bases and J by 2 bases; unmatched bases: 14. Germline V lookup: CDR1 MGHRA, CDR2 YSYEKL. CDR3 length equals 17 residues. The CDR3 bases are TGCGCCAGCAGCTTGAGCCTCCTAGGGGGCAGCAACTATGGCTACACCTTC. Translation gives CASSLSLLGGSNYGYTF.

In the case of this clonotype: One end of the junction does not line up with germline, which may come from a read error. The chain is built from TRBV28 and TRBJ1-5; D gene unclear. The V gene's germline CDR1 is MDHEN and CDR2 SYDVKM. This CDR3 is built from 14 residues. CDR3 in DNA: TGTGCCAGCATTTTAAGGGATTACAATCAGCCCCAGCATTTT. This codes for CASILRDYNQPQHF.

The rearrangement uses TRBV27 and TRBJ1-2; TRBD1 matches at 8 bases. After removal of 4 bases from V and 2 bases from J, the junction contained 15 bases not matched to a gene. Germline CDR1 is MNHEY and CDR2 is SMNVEV (reference sequence). The CDR3 length is 18 residues. CDR3 protein: CASSSSGQGRGGNYGYTF. CDR3 DNA: TGTGCCAGCAGTTCCTCAGGACAGGGAAGAGGGGGCAACTATGGCTACACCTTC.

This clonotype was detected a few times. This rearrangement joins TRBV20-1 to TRBJ1-5; unclear D gene. The germline gives CDR1 DFQATT, CDR2 SNEGSKA (reference sequence). This CDR3 comprises 12 residues. V was shortened by 1 base and J by 5 bases, with 6 bases between the two germline ends. As DNA, the CDR3 is TGCAGTGCTAGAGTGGAGGATCAGCCCCAGCATTTT. It is translated as CSARVEDQPQHF.

This clonotype was found a few times. For the CDR3, the DNA is TGTGCCAGCAGTTACGGGGCAGGGACCGGGGCCAACGTCCTGACTTTC. It translates to CASSYGAGTGANVLTF. The chain recombines TRBV6-2 or TRBV6-3 with TRBJ2-6; D may be TRBD1 or TRBD2 (5 bases each). Between the trimmed V and J ends, which lost 2 bases and 4 bases, there was a span of 12 bases. The CDR3 length is 16 residues. Germline CDR1 is MNHEY and CDR2 is SVGEGT.

This clonotype was recorded a few times. The genes are TRBV7-2 and TRBJ2-1; TRBD2 aligns across 7 bases. Germline CDR1 is SGHTA and CDR2 is FQGNSA. V was pared by 1 base and J by 1 base, with 4 bases of the junction left unmatched. The CDR3 loop spans 16 amino acids. The DNA for the CDR3 is TGTGCCAGCAGCTTAGTCGGACTAGGGTCCTACAATGAGCAGTTCTTC. It specifies CASSLVGLGSYNEQFF.

The chain employs TRBV15 and TRBJ1-3; D call uncertain. Germline values: CDR1 LNHNV, CDR2 YYDKDF (reference sequence). Trimming shortened V by 0 bases and J by 4 bases, and 4 bases separated the two germline ends. This CDR3 contains 13 residues. CDR3 in amino acids: CATSREAGNTIYF. CDR3 bases: TGTGCCACCAGCAGAGAAGCAGGAAACACCATATATTTT.